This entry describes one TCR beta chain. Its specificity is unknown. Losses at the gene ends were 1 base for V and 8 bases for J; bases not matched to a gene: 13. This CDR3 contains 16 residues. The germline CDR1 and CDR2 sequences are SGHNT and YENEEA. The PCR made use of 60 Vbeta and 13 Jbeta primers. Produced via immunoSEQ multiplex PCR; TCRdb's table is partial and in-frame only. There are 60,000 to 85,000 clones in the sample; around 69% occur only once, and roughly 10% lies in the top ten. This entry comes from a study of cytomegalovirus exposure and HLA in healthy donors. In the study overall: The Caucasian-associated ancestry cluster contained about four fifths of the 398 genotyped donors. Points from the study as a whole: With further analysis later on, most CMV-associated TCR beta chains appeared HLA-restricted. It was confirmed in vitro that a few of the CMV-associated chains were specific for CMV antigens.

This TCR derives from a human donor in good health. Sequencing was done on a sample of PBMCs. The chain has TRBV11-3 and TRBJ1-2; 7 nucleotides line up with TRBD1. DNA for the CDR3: TGTGCCAGCAGCTTAGGTCAGGGGGTAGGACTTGGCGGCTACACCTTC. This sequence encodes CASSLGQGVGLGGYTF.